A selection of T cell receptor beta chains follows, all from one sample in a study of T-cell memory formation after mild COVID-19. TCRdb re-derived calls from the 5' RACE reads in MiXCR, one entry per CDR3 protein. The data show fewer than 140,000 distinct CDR3 sequences, approximately 15% seen once. The sample consisted of PBMCs or a T cell subset sorted from them (not recorded which). The source is an adult woman who had mild COVID-19 (a few samples of this study predate the infection). Cell type and time point are not known. Both conserved end residues are part of each CDR3. A D gene is named only where the DNA matches it firmly. The size entry is marked missing in some rows and otherwise reads once, few, many or a size class.

j_gene: TRBJ2-1
d_gene: TRBD1
v_gene: TRBV12-3/TRBV12-4
abundance: many
CDR3aa: CASSDRNRGEQFF
CDR3nt: TGTGCCAGCAGTGACCGCAACAGGGGGGAGCAGTTCTTC

j_gene: TRBJ2-7
d_gene: TRBD1
v_gene: TRBV15
abundance: few
CDR3aa: CATSGWDSYEQYF
CDR3nt: TGTGCCACCAGCGGATGGGACAGCTACGAGCAGTACTTC

j_gene: TRBJ2-5
d_gene: .
v_gene: TRBV20-1
abundance: .
CDR3aa: CSARVTGEGETQYF
CDR3nt: TGCAGTGCTAGAGTCACAGGGGAGGGTGAGACCCAGTACTTC

j_gene: TRBJ2-7
d_gene: TRBD1
v_gene: TRBV27
abundance: few
CDR3aa: CASSRDRDSTYEQYF
CDR3nt: TGTGCCAGCAGCCGTGACCGGGACAGCACCTACGAGCAGTACTTC

j_gene: TRBJ2-3
d_gene: .
v_gene: TRBV7-2
abundance: .
CDR3aa: CASSLGSKFTDTQYF
CDR3nt: TGTGCCAGCAGCTTAGGAAGCAAGTTCACAGATACGCAGTATTTT

j_gene: TRBJ2-1
d_gene: TRBD2
v_gene: TRBV4-1
abundance: .
CDR3aa: CASSPPGGPNEQFF
CDR3nt: TGCGCCAGCAGCCCGCCGGGGGGGCCGAATGAGCAGTTCTTC

j_gene: TRBJ2-2
d_gene: .
v_gene: TRBV29-1
abundance: few
CDR3aa: CSVEGSTGELFF
CDR3nt: TGCAGCGTTGAGGGGAGCACCGGGGAGCTGTTTTTT

j_gene: TRBJ1-2
d_gene: .
v_gene: TRBV2
abundance: few
CDR3aa: CASSEARGGRGYTF
CDR3nt: TGTGCCAGCAGTGAAGCGCGGGGGGGCAGGGGCTACACCTTC

j_gene: TRBJ2-1
d_gene: TRBD2
v_gene: TRBV12-3/TRBV12-4
abundance: few
CDR3aa: CASSFGLASDEQFF
CDR3nt: TGTGCCAGCAGTTTCGGACTAGCGAGCGATGAGCAGTTCTTC

j_gene: TRBJ1-6
d_gene: .
v_gene: TRBV27
abundance: few
CDR3aa: CASSLDTPYNSPLHF
CDR3nt: TGTGCCAGCAGTTTGGACACACCTTATAATTCACCCCTCCACTTT

j_gene: TRBJ2-7
d_gene: TRBD1
v_gene: TRBV9
abundance: .
CDR3aa: CASSVGDRVIHEQYF
CDR3nt: TGTGCCAGCAGCGTAGGGGACAGGGTAATCCACGAGCAGTACTTC

j_gene: TRBJ1-1
d_gene: .
v_gene: TRBV7-9
abundance: .
CDR3aa: CASTQVNTEAFF
CDR3nt: TGTGCCAGCACGCAGGTGAACACTGAAGCTTTCTTT

j_gene: TRBJ1-1
d_gene: .
v_gene: TRBV29-1
abundance: .
CDR3aa: CSVDQEATEAFF
CDR3nt: TGCAGCGTTGATCAGGAGGCCACTGAAGCTTTCTTT

j_gene: TRBJ2-7
d_gene: .
v_gene: TRBV7-9
abundance: many
CDR3aa: CASSLSADYEQYF
CDR3nt: TGTGCCAGCAGCTTATCGGCGGATTATGAGCAGTACTTC

j_gene: TRBJ2-7
d_gene: TRBD1
v_gene: TRBV4-2
abundance: medium-sized
CDR3aa: CASSQKEGTGAHEQYF
CDR3nt: TGTGCCAGCAGCCAAAAGGAAGGGACAGGGGCGCATGAGCAGTACTTC

j_gene: TRBJ2-7
d_gene: .
v_gene: TRBV7-9
abundance: few
CDR3aa: CASSLTEAAPEQYF
CDR3nt: TGTGCCAGCAGCTTAACCGAAGCCGCACCCGAGCAGTACTTC

j_gene: TRBJ2-4
d_gene: .
v_gene: TRBV7-9
abundance: few
CDR3aa: CASSPPVKDPNIQYF
CDR3nt: TGTGCCAGCAGCCCCCCGGTCAAGGACCCAAACATTCAGTACTTC

j_gene: TRBJ2-7
d_gene: .
v_gene: TRBV12-3/TRBV12-4
abundance: few
CDR3aa: CASSHSRFRDDPGHEQYF
CDR3nt: TGTGCCAGCAGCCATAGCCGATTCCGGGACGACCCCGGCCACGAGCAGTACTTC

j_gene: TRBJ2-1
d_gene: .
v_gene: TRBV7-9
abundance: many
CDR3aa: CASSPPGTPNEQFF
CDR3nt: TGTGCCAGCAGCCCCCCCGGGACTCCCAATGAGCAGTTCTTC